The rows below give T cell receptor beta chains drawn from one sample of a study of blood T cells in healthy people across ages. MiXCR, applied by TCRdb to the 5' RACE reads, yields one record per CDR3 protein. The sample records 980,000 or so distinct CDR3 sequences, about 44% being singletons. The sample consisted of blood. These receptors were collected from a man aged 25-45 years in good health. Both conserved end residues are part of each CDR3. A D gene is named only where the DNA matches it firmly. Only some rows state a clone size, as once, few, many or a class for expanded clones.

j_call clone_size v_call d_call cdr3_nt cdr3_aa
TRBJ2-3 NA TRBV7-9 TRBD2 TGTGCCAGCATCGGAATGGTACTCGTCGAGCGGGGGAGCACAGATACGCAGTATTTT CASIGMVLVERGSTDTQYF
TRBJ2-1 NA TRBV13 TRBD2 TGTGCCAGCAGCTCTGGACTAGCCCACAATAAGCAGTTCTTC CASSSGLAHNKQFF
TRBJ2-7 NA TRBV5-1 NA TGCGCCAGCCGGTCGGCGGGACTCGCCTACGAGCAGTACTTC CASRSAGLAYEQYF
TRBJ2-5 NA TRBV7-3 NA TGTGCCAGCAGCTCCGGACTTACCTCAGAGACCCAGTACTTC CASSSGLTSETQYF
TRBJ2-2 NA TRBV5-1 NA TGCGCCAGCAGCTGGCCTGATACGAACACCGGGGAGCTGTTTTTT CASSWPDTNTGELFF
TRBJ2-7 NA TRBV28 NA TGTGCCAGCAGATCGACCCGACTAGTCAAAGACTACGAGCAGTACTTC CASRSTRLVKDYEQYF
TRBJ2-7 few TRBV28 NA TGTGCCAGCAGTCAACCGACCCCAGCCTACGAGCAGTACTTC CASSQPTPAYEQYF
TRBJ2-2 NA TRBV7-2 NA TGTGCCAGCAGCCCAACCGGGACCGTAACCGGGGAGCTGTTTTTT CASSPTGTVTGELFF
TRBJ2-2 NA TRBV2 TRBD1 TGTGCCAGCAGTGTGGGACAGAAGAACACCGGGGAGCTGTTTTTT CASSVGQKNTGELFF
TRBJ2-5 NA TRBV6-1 TRBD2 TGTGCCATCTCAGGACTAGCGGGGGATGAGCAGTACTTC CAISGLAGDEQYF
TRBJ2-3 few TRBV20-1 TRBD1 TGCAGTGGGACCGGACAGGGGGCCCCGGGTACGCAGTATTTT CSGTGQGAPGTQYF
TRBJ2-3 NA TRBV20-1 TRBD2 TGCAGTGCTTCCCGGACTAGCGGGGGGTGGAGCACAGATACGCAGTATTTT CSASRTSGGWSTDTQYF
TRBJ2-7 NA TRBV27 TRBD1 TGTGCCAGCAGTTACGAAGGACAGGGTATATACGAGCAGTACTTC CASSYEGQGIYEQYF
TRBJ2-1 few TRBV3-1 TRBD2 TGTGCCAGCAGCCAAGAAGTAACGCGGGGGGGCCCTATCGACAATGAGCAGTTCTTC CASSQEVTRGGPIDNEQFF
TRBJ2-4 NA TRBV11-1 NA TGTGCCAGCAGCCCCCAAGTAGGGATAGCCAAAAACATTCAGTACTTC CASSPQVGIAKNIQYF
TRBJ2-1 NA TRBV9 NA TGTGCCAGCAACCTCGGGACAAAATACAATGAGCAGTTCTTC CASNLGTKYNEQFF
TRBJ2-3 few TRBV28 TRBD1 TGTGCCAGCAGTTCCCTGGACAGGGGGGGAACAGATACGCAGTATTTT CASSSLDRGGTDTQYF
TRBJ2-2 NA TRBV4-3 TRBD2 TGCGCCAGCAGCCAAGACTGGGGGGGTCGGGTCGGGGAGCTGTTTTTT CASSQDWGGRVGELFF
TRBJ2-1 NA TRBV20-1 NA TGCAGTGTTAGAGGGGGGACAGACTACGAGCAGTTCTTC CSVRGGTDYEQFF
TRBJ2-7 few TRBV28 NA TGTGCCAGCAGGACCCAGACAGGAACTGGGCAGTACTTC CASRTQTGTGQYF
TRBJ2-3 few TRBV7-2 NA TGTGCCAGCAGCCTAACCCCTGGGGGGCTAGCGGGCACAGATACGCAGTATTTT CASSLTPGGLAGTDTQYF
TRBJ2-3 NA TRBV13 NA TGTGTCAGCAGCTATGCTAGGATGGGGACGCAGTATTTT CVSSYARMGTQYF
TRBJ2-7 few TRBV12-3/TRBV12-4 NA TGTGCCAGCAGCCCCAGGGGAGCGGGGTACGAGCAGTACTTC CASSPRGAGYEQYF
TRBJ2-2 few TRBV20-1 NA TGCAGTGCTTCAGGCAACACCGGGGAGCTGTTTTTT CSASGNTGELFF
TRBJ1-2 NA TRBV4-3 TRBD1 TGCGCCAGCAGCCAAGGGGCAGGGGGTGGCTACACCTTC CASSQGAGGGYTF
TRBJ2-5 NA TRBV20-1 NA TGCAGTGTCGGTTCCTTCCAAGAGACCCAGTACTTC CSVGSFQETQYF
TRBJ2-1 NA TRBV4-1 TRBD1 TGCGCCAGCAGCCAAGAGGGGACAGGGGCCGGCAATGAGCAGTTCTTC CASSQEGTGAGNEQFF
TRBJ1-1 NA TRBV5-1 NA TGTGCCAGCAGTTCTCAGGGTATGAACACTGAAGCTTTCTTT CASSSQGMNTEAFF
TRBJ2-7 few TRBV5-1 TRBD1 TGCGCCAGCAGCTGGACAGGGGATTTTTATGGCGAGCAGTACTTC CASSWTGDFYGEQYF
TRBJ2-1 many TRBV7-7 NA TGTGCTAGCAGCACGACACAGAACAATGAGCAGTTCTTC CASSTTQNNEQFF
TRBJ2-3 few TRBV18 TRBD2 TGTGCCAGCTTGGAGCGGGGGGCGACAGATACGCAGTATTTT CASLERGATDTQYF
TRBJ2-3 NA TRBV20-1 NA TGCAGTGCTAGGGGAAGCGTTTCAGATACGCAGTATTTT CSARGSVSDTQYF
TRBJ1-3 NA TRBV6-5 TRBD1 TGTGCCAGCAGTCCGACAGGGGCTGGAAACACCATATATTTT CASSPTGAGNTIYF
TRBJ2-1 NA TRBV25-1 NA TGTGCCAGCACCACTAAAGCAAATGAGCAGTTCTTC CASTTKANEQFF
TRBJ2-1 NA TRBV12-3/TRBV12-4 NA TGTGCCAGCAGCTACTGGAGTGATGAGCAGTTCTTC CASSYWSDEQFF
TRBJ1-5 few TRBV28 NA TGTGCCAGCACCGCGATGGGGGTCCTCCGAATCAATCAGCCCCAGCATTTT CASTAMGVLRINQPQHF
TRBJ1-5 NA TRBV29-1 NA TGCAGCGTTGGCGGTGAACCTCTTAGCCATCAGCCCCAGCATTTT CSVGGEPLSHQPQHF
TRBJ1-3 NA TRBV20-1 TRBD1 TGCAGTGCTCGAGGGGGGATGGGACAGGGGTTCGACACCATATATTTT CSARGGMGQGFDTIYF
TRBJ2-3 NA TRBV4-1 NA TGCGCCGGCAGCCAATCCCGGGTGGCAGGGGAGGAATCGGATACGCAGTATTTT CAGSQSRVAGEESDTQYF
TRBJ1-4 few TRBV5-1 NA TGCGCCAGCAGCTCGACGGGGGGGGAGGAAAAACTGTTTTTT CASSSTGGEEKLFF
TRBJ1-5 NA TRBV30 NA TGTGCCTGGACCCAGACTAATCAGCCCCAGCATTTT CAWTQTNQPQHF
TRBJ2-1 many TRBV7-2 TRBD1 TGCGCCAGCAGCCAAGGGCAGGGGGCCTACAATGAGCAGTTCTTC CASSQGQGAYNEQFF
TRBJ2-4 once TRBV7-2 TRBD1 TGTGCCAGCACCCCACAGAGGGACAGGGGGCAAAGAAACATTCAGTACTTC CASTPQRDRGQRNIQYF
TRBJ2-4 few TRBV27 NA TGTGCCAGCAGTTTGAGGGGGACCTTAGACATTCAGTACTTC CASSLRGTLDIQYF
TRBJ1-2 few TRBV6-5 TRBD1 TGTGCCAGCAGGTCGCCGACAGGGCTCTATGGCTACACCTTC CASRSPTGLYGYTF
TRBJ1-5 NA TRBV5-5 NA TGTGCCAGCAGCTTGGGATCCACGGAGCCCCAGCATTTT CASSLGSTEPQHF
TRBJ2-3 many TRBV7-2 NA TGTGCCAGCAGCTTAGTTGGTAGCGATTCGGATACGCAGTATTTT CASSLVGSDSDTQYF
TRBJ2-7 many TRBV4-3 NA TGCGCCAGCAGCCAAGCCAACTTCTACGAGCAGTACTTC CASSQANFYEQYF
TRBJ2-5 few TRBV5-5 NA TGTGCCAGCAGCTTGGATCTGGGAGAGACCCAGTACTTC CASSLDLGETQYF
TRBJ2-1 many TRBV4-1 TRBD1 TGCGCCAGCAGCCAGGACAGGGGGCTTTTTTTTCCCCAGTTCTTC CASSQDRGLFFPQFF
TRBJ2-3 NA TRBV4-3 NA TGCGCCAGCAGCCAAATCGCAGGGTTGGCAGATACGCAGTATTTT CASSQIAGLADTQYF
TRBJ2-1 NA TRBV3-1 NA TGTGCCAGCAGCCGGGACTTCTCCTCCCACAATGAGCAGTTCTTC CASSRDFSSHNEQFF
TRBJ1-4 NA TRBV30 NA TGTGCCCGGACGGACAGTAATGAAAAACTGTTTTTT CARTDSNEKLFF
TRBJ2-1 NA TRBV5-1 TRBD2 TGCGCCAGCACTAGGGACTATCGCGGCGATGAGCAGTTCTTC CASTRDYRGDEQFF
TRBJ1-2 NA TRBV11-2 NA TGTGCCAGCAGCTTAGCTGGCAGGGAAAAAGGTGGCTACACCTTC CASSLAGREKGGYTF
TRBJ2-3 NA TRBV3-1 TRBD2 TGTGCCAGCAGCCGACTAGCGGGGTCTGGCACAGATACGCAGTATTTT CASSRLAGSGTDTQYF
TRBJ2-3 few TRBV20-1 TRBD2 TGCAGTGCCCACGGGATAGCGGGGGGAATTGATACGCAGTATTTT CSAHGIAGGIDTQYF
TRBJ2-3 once TRBV25-1 NA TGTGCCAGCAGTGCGGCTAGTCTTGATACGCAGTATTTT CASSAASLDTQYF
TRBJ1-2 NA TRBV5-1 TRBD1 TGCGCCAGCAGCTTGGGCGGGACAGCATCTGGGAACTATGGCTACACCTTC CASSLGGTASGNYGYTF